The 21 T cell receptor beta chains in this list originate from one sample, sequenced in a study of human T cells and chemical hapten exposure. As to time point: pre-sensitization, week 0. As to treatment: therapeutic diphenylcyclopropenone sensitization with weekly scalp DPC. TCRdb re-derived calls from the RACE reads in MiXCR, one entry per CDR3 protein. This sample carries around 350,000 distinct CDR3 sequences, roughly 6% of them seen once, and the ten largest clones take 7% to 10%. The sample was whole blood, taken in connection with sensitization to the hapten diphenylcyclopropenone (DPC). The receptors derive from a woman between 18 and 29 years old with alopecia areata. Some clones in this sample may be carry-over from other donors' samples.

This clonotype was seen more than once but under ten times. The V and J genes are TRBV12-3 or TRBV12-4 and TRBJ1-4; D unclear. CDR3 length: 13 residues. Trimming cost V 5 bases and J 4 bases, with 8 bases left between them. The CDR3 nucleotides are TGTGCCAGCAGTCTCCGGAGTAATGAAAAACTGTTTTTT. Translation: CASSLRSNEKLFF.

This clonotype was seen ten or more times. J is TRBJ1-5 and V is TRBV6-5, with no clear D. The germline gives CDR1 MNHEY, CDR2 SVGAGI. CDR3 length: 14 residues. Trimming stripped 5 bases from V and 6 bases from J, with 14 bases between. The CDR3 bases are TGTGCCAGCAGTCCACGGACCATGGGTCAGCCCCAGCATTTT. Protein sequence: CASSPRTMGQPQHF.

This clonotype has a handful of counts. The V call is TRBV6-5, the J call TRBJ1-6; D may be TRBD1 (5 bases). CDR3 size: 17 residues. V lost 0 bases and J 0 bases, leaving 9 bases between the germline ends. Germline assignment: CDR1 MNHEY and CDR2 SVGAGI. The CDR3 reads CASSYSRQSSYNSPLHF. The CDR3 DNA reads TGTGCCAGCAGTTACTCGAGACAGAGCTCCTATAATTCACCCCTCCACTTT.

Many counts were recorded for this clonotype. The gene calls are TRBV4-3 and TRBJ1-2; 7 bases agree with TRBD1. Unmatched junction bases numbered 11, after V lost 0 bases and J lost 4 bases. This CDR3 contains 17 residues. Germline V gene lookup returns CDR1 LGHNA and CDR2 YSLEER. Here the CDR3 DNA reads TGCGCCAGCAGCCAAGACCCCGGACAGGTCTCCCTCTATGGCTACACCTTC. It encodes CASSQDPGQVSLYGYTF.

This clonotype has only a few counts. The chain carries TRBV3-1 and TRBJ1-2; 8 nucleotides agree with TRBD1. The CDR3 is 15 residues long. Per the germline V gene, CDR1 is LGHDT and CDR2 is YNNKEL (reference sequence). V shed 4 bases and J 8 bases; nucleotides not matched to a gene: 12. The CDR3 DNA reads as TGTGCCAGCAGCCCCGGACAGGGCAGGGGGCACGGCTACACCTTC. It is translated as CASSPGQGRGHGYTF.

The chain is built from TRBV5-1 and TRBJ1-1; 12 nucleotides agree with TRBD1. The CDR3 extends over 17 amino acids. V lost 4 bases to trimming and J lost 4 bases; unmatched junction nucleotides: 11. CDR1 SGHRS and CDR2 YFSETQ come from the germline V gene. The CDR3 coding sequence is TGCGCCAGCAGCATAGGGACAGGGGGCCTATATTCCACTGAAGCTTTCTTT. Translated: CASSIGTGGLYSTEAFF.

This clonotype appeared many times. J is TRBJ2-5 and V is TRBV6-5, with a weak D call TRBD2 (6 bases). Germline V gene data show CDR1 as MNHEY and CDR2 as SVGAGI. V lost 7 bases and J lost 4, with 10 bases in between. The length of the CDR3 is 12 residues. Here the CDR3 DNA reads TGTGCCAGCAACCCGCGGGGAGAGACCCAGTACTTC. As protein: CASNPRGETQYF.

This clonotype was counted many times. This sequence joins TRBV7-9 and TRBJ2-7, with 8 bases identical to TRBD2. This CDR3 region has 14 residues. The germline V gene encodes CDR1 SEHNR and CDR2 FQNEAQ (reference sequence). V was pared by 7 bases and J by 3 bases, with 8 bases of the junction left unmatched. The CDR3 DNA follows: TGTGCCAGCAATCCGGGAGGGGGTGACTACGAGCAGTACTTC. This codes for CASNPGGGDYEQYF.

The chain carries TRBV7-3 and TRBJ1-5, with D possibly being TRBD1 (5 bases). The ends were cut back, 0 bases at V and 2 bases at J, with 14 bases in the middle. The germline V gene has CDR1 SGHTA and CDR2 FQGTGA. CDR3 length equals 17 residues. CDR3 DNA: TGTGCCAGCAGCTTAACGGAGGGAGTGGGGGGCAATCAGCCCCAGCATTTT. This sequence encodes CASSLTEGVGGNQPQHF.

This clonotype occurred a few times. The J gene is TRBJ1-5, the V gene TRBV27; maybe TRBD1 (6 bases). This CDR3 region has 15 residues. Germline V gives CDR1 MNHEY, CDR2 SMNVEV (reference sequence). Trimming left V 0 bases short and J 6 bases short, with 12 bases between. The CDR3 DNA follows: TGTGCCAGCAGTTTATCGGGGGCACCCCTTCAGCCCCAGCATTTT. Its translation: CASSLSGAPLQPQHF.

CDR3 residues: CASSQPPEGYEQYF. CDR3 in DNA: TGTGCCAGCAGCCAACCCCCAGAAGGCTACGAGCAGTACTTC. V gene TRBV7-2 combines with J gene TRBJ2-7; D is uncertain. The CDR3 spans 14 residues. Trimming took 5 bases from V and 3 from J, leaving 14 bases between them. CDR1 and CDR2 from the germline V gene are SGHTA and FQGNSA. Filled out from reference TRBV7-2 and TRBJ2-7, the complete variable domain reads GAGVSQSPSNKVTEKGKDVELRCDPISGHTALYWYRQSLGQGLEFLIYFQGNSAPDKSGLPSDRFSAERTGGSVSTLTIQRTQQEDSAVYLCASSQPPEGYEQYFGPGTRLTVT.

V and J are TRBV5-1 and TRBJ2-5; tentative D call: TRBD1 (5 bases). V lost 4 bases, J lost 5 bases, and 15 bases lay in between. This CDR3 contains 14 residues. Germline V gene lookup returns CDR1 SGHRS and CDR2 YFSETQ. This CDR3 is CASSADTAGETQYF. As DNA, the CDR3 is TGCGCCAGCAGCGCGGACACCGCCGGGGAGACCCAGTACTTC.

The table lists this clonotype with a few counts. This chain connects TRBV6-6 to TRBJ2-1, with 10 positions matching TRBD2. The CDR3 is made up of 16 amino acids. J lost 6 bases, V lost 2 bases, and 7 bases had no gene match. CDR1 is MNHNY and CDR2 is SVGAGI in the germline V gene (reference sequence). Here the CDR3 reads CASSYGASGGLNEQFF. CDR3 nucleotide sequence: TGTGCCAGCAGTTACGGGGCTAGCGGGGGTCTCAATGAGCAGTTCTTC.

This clonotype appeared many times. V and J are TRBV5-1 and TRBJ2-5; 10 nucleotides agree with TRBD2. Trimming cost V 7 bases and J 4 bases; bases outside gene matches: 4. Per germline, CDR1 SGHRS and CDR2 YFSETQ. CDR3 length: 13 amino acids. The CDR3 DNA reads TGCGCCAGCGCTACTAGCGGGGCAGAGACCCAGTACTTC. This translates into CASATSGAETQYF.

This clonotype was found a few times. This chain links TRBV6-5 with TRBJ2-7, with D possibly being TRBD1 (6 bases). The V end was cut by 4 bases, the J end by 2 bases, with 9 bases between. The CDR3 loop spans 13 amino acids. CDR1 and CDR2 (germline): MNHEY, SVGAGI. The CDR3, as DNA: TGTGCCAGCAGTTGGGGACAAGCCTACGAGCAGTACTTC. Translated, it gives CASSWGQAYEQYF.

In its sample, this clonotype was seen many times. V and J are TRBV7-2 and TRBJ2-5; no clear D. Trimming pared 3 bases from V and 4 bases from J, leaving 9 bases between. Germline V gene data show CDR1 as SGHTA and CDR2 as FQGNSA. The CDR3 is 13 residues long. Written as DNA, the CDR3 is TGTGCCAGCAGCTTGGCTGGGCTAGAGACCCAGTACTTC. Protein sequence: CASSLAGLETQYF.

The V and J genes are TRBV6-6 and TRBJ2-5; D is possibly TRBD1 or TRBD2 (5 bases each). The CDR3 contains 15 residues. The germline gives CDR1 MNHNY, CDR2 SVGAGI (reference sequence). Trimming removed 0 bases from V and 5 bases from J, with 13 bases in between. CDR3 in amino acids: CASSYSGDPGETQYF. CDR3 nucleotides: TGTGCCAGCAGTTACTCGGGGGATCCGGGGGAGACCCAGTACTTC.

This clonotype has more than one count but fewer than ten. This chain uses TRBV13 with TRBJ2-2, with D possibly being TRBD2 (6 bases). CDR1 is PRHDT and CDR2 is FYEKMQ in the germline V gene (reference sequence). The CDR3 loop spans 15 amino acids. V lost 5 bases to trimming and J lost 2 bases, with 12 bases between them. Here the CDR3 DNA reads TGTGCCAGCAGCCCCTGGGGGGAAAACACCGGGGAGCTGTTTTTT. This gives the protein CASSPWGENTGELFF.

A single count supports this clonotype. The V call is TRBV5-5, the J call TRBJ2-3; maybe TRBD1 (5 bases). Germline assignment: CDR1 SGHKS and CDR2 YYEKEE (reference sequence). V was clipped by 0 bases and J by 2 bases, with 10 bases between them. This CDR3 spans 15 amino acids. This chain's CDR3 is CASSLEGQDTDTQYF. CDR3 in DNA: TGTGCCAGCAGCTTGGAGGGGCAGGACACAGATACGCAGTATTTT. Using reference TRBV5-5 and TRBJ2-3 for the parts outside the CDR3, the full variable domain is DAGVTQSPTHLIKTRGQQVTLRCSPISGHKSVSWYQQVLGQGPQFIFQYYEKEERGRGNFPDRFSARQFPNYSSELNVNALLLGDSALYLCASSLEGQDTDTQYFGPGTRLTVL.

The chain recombines TRBV6-6 with TRBJ2-3, with TRBD2 matching over 10 bases. The V gene's germline CDR1 is MNHNY and CDR2 SVGAGI (reference sequence). This CDR3 comprises 14 residues. Trimming cost V 8 bases and J 7 bases; bases outside gene matches: 9. CDR3 loop: CASLAGAQGYTQYF. CDR3 DNA sequence: TGTGCCAGCCTAGCGGGGGCCCAAGGCTATACGCAGTATTTT.

CDR3 in DNA: TGTGCCAGCTCACCACCGGGGCCGGGGGAGACCCAGTACTTC. Translated, it gives CASSPPGPGETQYF. The chain joins TRBV18 to TRBJ2-5; D may correspond to TRBD1 or TRBD2 (5 bases each). CDR3 length equals 14 residues. Germline values: CDR1 KGHSH, CDR2 LQKENI. Trimming took off 0 bases at V and 5 bases at J, with 10 bases between the two ends.